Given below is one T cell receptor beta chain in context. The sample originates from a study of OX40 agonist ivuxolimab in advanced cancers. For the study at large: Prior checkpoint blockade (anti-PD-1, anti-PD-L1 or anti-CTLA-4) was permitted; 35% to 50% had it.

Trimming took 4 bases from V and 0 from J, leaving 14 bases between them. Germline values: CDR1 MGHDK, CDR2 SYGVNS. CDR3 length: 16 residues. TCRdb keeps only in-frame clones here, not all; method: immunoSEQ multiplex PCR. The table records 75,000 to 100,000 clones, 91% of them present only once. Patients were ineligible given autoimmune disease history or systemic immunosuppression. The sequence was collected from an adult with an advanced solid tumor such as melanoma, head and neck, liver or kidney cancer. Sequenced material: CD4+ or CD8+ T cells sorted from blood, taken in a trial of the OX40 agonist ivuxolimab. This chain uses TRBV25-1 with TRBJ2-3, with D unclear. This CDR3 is CASSAGYTASTDTQYF. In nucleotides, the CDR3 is TGTGCCAGCAGTGCGGGCTATACCGCTAGCACAGATACGCAGTATTTT.